Following are 25 T cell receptor beta chains from one sample sequenced in a study of sequential checkpoint blockade in melanoma. Treatment given: randomized to nivolumab then ipilimumab (arm A) or the reverse (arm B). The protocol was immunoSEQ multiplex PCR, while the TCRdb copy is restricted to in-frame clones and leaves out a portion. The profile shows 9,500 to 15,000 clones, over 65% of them singletons. The sequencing here drew on CD8+ T cells sorted from blood (inferred from file names), taken from a patient given nivolumab and ipilimumab in sequence. These TCRs come from a human donor with melanoma.

In its sample, this clone was seen once. The V call is TRBV9, the J call TRBJ2-5, with 7 bases matching TRBD2. Gene TRBJ2-7 matches the end of the DNA better, so the J call may be wrong. This CDR3 has 15 amino acids. The V gene's germline CDR1 is SGDLS and CDR2 YYNGEE. This chain's CDR3 is CASSAKAGTDYEQYF. In DNA, the CDR3 is TGTGCCAGCAGCGCAAAAGCGGGAACTGATTACGAGCAGTACTTC.

As regards this clone: Other nucleotide sequences from this sample produce the same CDR3. The chain carries TRBV10-3 and TRBJ1-2; 12 bases are shared with TRBD1. V lost 0 bases and J lost 6; bases outside the gene matches: 8. Germline lookup yields CDR1 ENHRY and CDR2 SYGVKD. This CDR3 region has 17 residues. CDR3 DNA: TGTGCCATCAGTGAGTCGAGCCGGGACAGGGGGCGTCATGGCTACACCTTC. Its translation: CAISESSRDRGRHGYTF.

This rearrangement joins TRBV11-2 to TRBJ2-1, with 9 nucleotides matching TRBD1. This CDR3 has 16 amino acids. The germline gives CDR1 SGHAT, CDR2 FQNNGV. V shed 5 bases, J shed 2 bases, and the junction held 7 bases outside the gene matches. CDR3 region: CASSGQTGGTYNEQFF. CDR3 bases: TGTGCCAGCAGCGGGCAAACAGGGGGCACCTACAATGAGCAGTTCTTC. The full variable domain, its missing parts supplied by reference TRBV11-2 and TRBJ2-1, is EAGVAQSPRYKIIEKRQSVAFWCNPISGHATLYWYQQILGQGPKLLIQFQNNGVVDDSQLPKDRFSAERLKGVDSTLKIQPAKLEDSAVYLCASSGQTGGTYNEQFFGPGTRLTVL.

The chain recombines TRBV9 with TRBJ2-5; 8 positions agree with TRBD1. Germline V CDR1 and CDR2: SGDLS, YYNGEE. The CDR3 has 17 amino acids. V lost 3 bases, J lost 3 bases, and 13 bases stayed unmatched. In DNA form, the CDR3 reads TGTGCCAGCAGCGCAGCACAACAGGGGGGCCGCGAAGAGACCCAGTACTTC. The encoded protein is CASSAAQQGGREETQYF.

J is TRBJ2-1 and V is TRBV7-6; TRBD1 matches at 9 bases. The CDR3 is 15 amino acids. Germline-derived CDR1 and CDR2 are SGHVS and FNYEAQ. V dropped 5 bases and J dropped 7; count of bases not matched to a gene: 9. The CDR3 sequence: CASSHMNDRGNEQFF. DNA of the CDR3: TGTGCCAGCAGCCATATGAATGACAGGGGGAATGAGCAGTTCTTC.

V is TRBV13 and J is TRBJ2-3; 8 nucleotides align to TRBD2. The V gene end was trimmed by 0 bases and the J gene end by 4 bases; junction bases not matched to a gene: 3. Looked up from germline, CDR1 is PRHDT and CDR2 is FYEKMQ (reference sequence). The CDR3 spans 15 residues. DNA of the CDR3: TGTGCCAGCAGCTTAGGCCTAGCGGGCTCAGATACGCAGTATTTT. Amino acids: CASSLGLAGSDTQYF.

The chain couples TRBV4-1 to TRBJ2-7, with 7 bases aligning to TRBD2. The CDR3 loop spans 15 amino acids. Germline V gives CDR1 MGHRA, CDR2 YSYEKL. Germline trimming cut 2 bases from V and 5 bases from J; bases unmatched to any gene: 9. In nucleotides, the CDR3 is TGCGCCAGCAGCCAATTTGACTCGGGAGGCGACGAGCAGTACTTC. Protein sequence: CASSQFDSGGDEQYF.

The chain couples TRBV2 to TRBJ1-6; D may be TRBD1 (5 bases). Trimming removed 3 bases at V and 8 bases at J, with 8 bases between. The CDR3 loop spans 13 amino acids. From germline, CDR1 is SNHLY and CDR2 FYNNEI. CDR3: CASSDRDYSPLHF. CDR3 sequence (DNA): TGTGCCAGCAGTGACAGGGATTATTCACCCCTCCACTTT.

This sequence joins TRBV2 and TRBJ1-1, with D unresolved. Looked up from germline, CDR1 is SNHLY and CDR2 is FYNNEI. This CDR3 region has 15 residues. Trimming stripped 6 bases from V and 3 bases from J, with 17 bases between. CDR3 loop: CASSPAVNYDTEAFF. The CDR3 region has the DNA TGTGCCAGCAGCCCAGCGGTAAACTATGACACTGAAGCTTTCTTT.

J is TRBJ2-7 and V is TRBV14; 9 bases align to TRBD2. CDR3 length equals 14 residues. The germline V gene encodes CDR1 SGHDN and CDR2 FVKESK. The V and J ends lost 4 bases and 6 bases, in that order; junction bases with no gene match: 7. CDR3 amino acids: CASSRGLAPGEQYF. DNA for the CDR3: TGTGCCAGCAGCCGAGGACTAGCGCCCGGCGAGCAGTACTTC.

The CDR3 coding sequence is TGTGCCAGCAGCGGACAGGGGGGGTTTTATGGCTACACCTTC. It codes for CASSGQGGFYGYTF. The chain links TRBV6-5 to TRBJ1-2; 10 nucleotides agree with TRBD1. The CDR3 loop spans 14 amino acids. Trimming removed 6 bases from V and 5 bases from J; junction bases left unmatched: 6. The germline CDR1 and CDR2 sequences are MNHEY and SVGAGI.

This clone showed up just a few times. The CDR3 DNA is TGTGCCAGCAGTTTATTCGGGGATTGGAAAGAGACCCAGTACTTC. Its translation is CASSLFGDWKETQYF. The chain joins TRBV27 to TRBJ2-5, with D perhaps matching TRBD2 (5 bases). This CDR3 comprises 15 residues. CDR1 MNHEY and CDR2 SMNVEV come from the germline V gene (reference sequence). Trimming shortened V by 1 base and J by 3 bases, and 12 bases separated the two germline ends.

The chain has TRBV27 and TRBJ2-7; D ambiguous. CDR3 length equals 14 residues. CDR1 and CDR2 from the germline V gene are MNHEY and SMNVEV (reference sequence). With 3 bases removed from V and 4 bases from J, the gap between germline ends came to 13 bases. The DNA for the CDR3 is TGTGCCAGCAGTTTGGCGGATACGAGGTACGAGCAGTACTTC. It encodes CASSLADTRYEQYF.

This chain uses TRBV19 with TRBJ1-5; D unresolved. The CDR3 is 16 residues long. The germline gives CDR1 LNHDA, CDR2 SQIVND (reference sequence). Trimming removed 8 bases from V and 0 bases from J, with 17 bases in between. As DNA, the CDR3 is TGTGCCAGTGGCCCCTGGCCCCAGGATAGCAATCAGCCCCAGCATTTT. Translating it yields CASGPWPQDSNQPQHF.

The V and J genes are TRBV5-1 and TRBJ2-7, with 7 bases matching TRBD1. CDR1 and CDR2 (germline): SGHRS, YFSETQ. Trimming removed 3 bases from V and 1 base from J; junction bases left unmatched: 1. The CDR3 consists of 13 residues. The CDR3 nucleotides read TGCGCCAGCAGCTCGGACAGGTCCTACGAGCAGTACTTC. Residues: CASSSDRSYEQYF. Using reference TRBV5-1 and TRBJ2-7 for the parts outside the CDR3, the full variable domain is KAGVTQTPRYLIKTRGQQVTLSCSPISGHRSVSWYQQTPGQGLQFLFEYFSETQRNKGNFPGRFSGRQFSNSRSEMNVSTLELGDSALYLCASSSDRSYEQYFGPGTRLTVT.

The chain carries TRBV5-6 and TRBJ2-7; D unclear. Germline CDR1 reads SGHDT; CDR2 reads YYEEEE. CDR3 size: 15 residues. The germline V and J ends were trimmed by 0 bases and 4 bases, with 14 bases remaining between them. The CDR3 nucleotides read TGTGCCAGCAGCTTGGTCACCTATGGTCCTTACGAGCAGTACTTC. The encoded protein is CASSLVTYGPYEQYF.

This chain uses TRBV7-2 with TRBJ2-5; 8 bases map to TRBD2. Unmatched junction bases numbered 10, after V lost 1 base and J lost 3 bases. In germline, CDR1 is SGHTA, CDR2 FQGNSA. The CDR3 runs to 17 residues. The CDR3 is CASSLGPSTGREETQYF. In DNA form, the CDR3 reads TGTGCCAGCAGCTTAGGCCCCTCCACCGGGAGGGAAGAGACCCAGTACTTC.

V and J are TRBV4-1 and TRBJ1-1; D may be TRBD1 (5 bases). Germline CDR1 MGHRA, CDR2 YSYEKL. The V end lost 5 bases, the J end lost 2 bases, and 12 bases lay between the germline ends. The CDR3 loop spans 14 amino acids. The CDR3 DNA sequence: TGCGCCAGCAGCTCGTGGGGACTTAACACTGAAGCTTTCTTT. Translation gives CASSSWGLNTEAFF.

The V call is TRBV5-7, the J call TRBJ1-2, with a possible D match to TRBD1 (5 bases). TRBV5-7 is filed as an ORF, its function uncertain. V was clipped by 2 bases and J by 3 bases, with 11 bases between them. The CDR3 extends over 14 amino acids. The CDR3 loop reads CASSLNRNDYGYTF. In DNA form, the CDR3 reads TGTGCCAGCAGCTTAAACAGGAACGACTATGGCTACACCTTC.

This sequence joins TRBV13 and TRBJ2-6; TRBD2 matches 9 bases. Germline values: CDR1 PRHDT, CDR2 FYEKMQ (reference sequence). The CDR3 spans 19 residues. After removal of 8 bases from V and 1 base from J, the junction contained 15 bases not matched to a gene. The CDR3 nucleotides read TGTGCCAGCGTGGACAGAGAGGGACTAGCCGTGTCTGGGGCCAACGTCCTGACTTTC. This gives the protein CASVDREGLAVSGANVLTF.

This chain joins TRBV11-2 and TRBJ2-7; TRBD1 matches at 7 bases. Per germline, CDR1 SGHAT and CDR2 FQNNGV. This CDR3 has 13 amino acids. V was clipped by 5 bases and J by 2 bases; unmatched bases: 3. The CDR3 region has the DNA TGTGCCAGCAGCACCGGGACAGCCTACGAGCAGTACTTC. The encoded protein is CASSTGTAYEQYF.

This chain uses TRBV5-1 with TRBJ2-7; 12 bases fit TRBD1. CDR1 SGHRS and CDR2 YFSETQ come from the germline V gene. Losses at the gene ends were 2 bases for V and 3 bases for J; bases not matched to a gene: 3. The CDR3 is 15 residues long. The CDR3 DNA reads as TGCGCCAGCAGCTTAGGGACAGGGGGCGGCTACGAGCAGTACTTC. As protein: CASSLGTGGGYEQYF.

This chain links TRBV28 with TRBJ1-5, with 9 bases aligning to TRBD1. This CDR3 has 13 amino acids. Germline trimming cut 10 bases from V and 5 bases from J; bases unmatched to any gene: 6. From germline, CDR1 is MDHEN and CDR2 SYDVKM. CDR3 sequence reads: CAMNRGPDQPQHF. Written as DNA, the CDR3 is TGTGCCATGAACAGGGGGCCGGATCAGCCCCAGCATTTT.

This clone has just one count. The rearrangement links TRBV6-5 to TRBJ1-2; maybe TRBD1 (6 bases). The germline V gene encodes CDR1 MNHEY and CDR2 SVGAGI. The CDR3 extends over 15 amino acids. V lost 3 bases and J lost 5, with 16 bases in between. The CDR3 here is CASSYHPDSQYGYTF. In DNA form, the CDR3 reads TGTGCCAGCAGTTATCACCCGGACAGCCAATATGGCTACACCTTC.

The rearrangement links TRBV4-2 to TRBJ2-1; the match to TRBD2 covers 12 bases. Germline V CDR1 and CDR2: LGHNA, YNFKEQ. This CDR3 contains 16 residues. The V segment lost 2 bases and the J segment 6 bases; nucleotides outside the gene matches: 5. DNA of the CDR3: TGTGCCAGCAGCCAACGGACTAGCGGGGAGGTCAATGAGCAGTTCTTC. This codes for CASSQRTSGEVNEQFF.